This record concerns one T cell receptor beta chain sequence. Its cognate antigen has yet to be identified. Base qualities were left out, and no much larger clone turns up one base away. These data are taken from a study of blood T cell repertoires in COVID-19 (dated by TCRdb to about 2020). Turning to the overall study: Samples from collaborators originated in the United States, Italy and Spain and spanned both the acute and convalescent phases of COVID-19. The prospective study material was composed of cDNA or gDNA derived from T cells, B-cell-depleted T cells, or PBMCs. Deeply sampled blood TCRbeta repertoires from subjects exposed to, actively infected with, or recovered from COVID-19 were included in the dataset. The repertoires were released in a freely available public database meant as a resource for research on the immune response to SARS-CoV-2. The samples were drawn from two sources: the first 160 participants of the ongoing ImmuneRACE study, and 950 to 1,500 subjects contributed by 6 global collaborators. Nearly every sample came with metadata listing a de-identified subject ID, COVID-19 status, age in years and sex. Where available, HLA class I and class II types were obtained from metadata supplied by the sample provider rather than from assay-based typing. The investigation overall reported the following: Clinical and demographic metadata were provided uncurated, with the amount varying by source and participant.

CDR1 and CDR2, looked up from the germline V gene, are SGHTA and FQGNSA. Germline trimming: 2 bases from V, 6 bases from J; junction bases outside gene matches: 5. Counted from cysteine to phenylalanine, this CDR3 has 15 amino acids. Here the CDR3 DNA is all that survives: 45 bases in frame from base 1. The collaborating institutions used their own protocols to collect whole blood in K2EDTA tubes. For TCRbeta analysis, collaborator samples were shipped as frozen whole blood, as isolated PBMCs, or as DNA extracted from either sample type. TCRbeta CDR3 regions were amplified from genomic DNA by means of the immunoSEQ Assay, a bias-controlled multiplex PCR. The published analysis was carried out like this. Within the assay, amplification of reference gene primers was used to estimate how many nucleated cells each sample contained. Sequence reads were collapsed and filtered to measure the absolute abundance of every unique TCRbeta CDR3 rearrangement. For each sample, productive Simpson clonality was calculated as the square root of Simpson's diversity index across productive rearrangements. The clones in this table, taken by TCRdb from immuneACCESS, are in-frame only. Not every clone is retained; where verified, under half of the shortfall comes from an unresolved V gene, and the cause of the rest is unknown. D and trimming were read from the DNA, whereas the V and J calls and clone size are those reported in that table. This sample is represented by around 76,000 clones; approximately 80% of them were singletons. Of the sample, 0.65% to 0.9% is held by the ten largest clones.

The specimen was peripheral blood. The origin of this receptor is a woman between 65 and 79 years old with acute or convalescent COVID-19. The receptor chain draws on TRBV7-2 and TRBJ1-5, with 9 bases in between that match TRBD1. CDR3 loop: CASSLTQGAFQPQHF. The DNA sequence is TGTGCCAGCAGCTTAACACAGGGGGCGTTTCAGCCCCAGCATTTT.